This passage covers 18 T cell receptor beta chains from one sample sequenced in a study of CD8 T cells in Susac syndrome. A quantity of about 0.5 to 1 ug RNA underwent reverse transcription using random hexamers. One entry per CDR3 protein results from TCRdb running MiXCR on the immunoSEQ multiplex PCR reads. The sample includes about 300,000 distinct CDR3 sequences, almost 85% of them seen just once. Sequencing was performed on CD8+ T cells from PBMCs. Receptors originate from a human donor with multiple sclerosis.

This CDR3 is CASSLSLTGNQPQHF. The DNA of the CDR3 is TGTGCCAGCAGTTTATCTTTGACAGGCAATCAGCCCCAGCATTTT. V usage is TRBV27 and J usage is TRBJ1-5, with D tentatively TRBD1 (5 bases). V was pared by 0 bases and J by 2 bases, with 8 bases between. The CDR3 totals 15 residues. The V gene's germline CDR1 is MNHEY and CDR2 SMNVEV (reference sequence).

This clonotype was detected only once. V is TRBV29-1 and J is TRBJ1-1, with no clear D. Germline CDR1 reads SQVTM; CDR2 reads ANQGSEA. V was shortened by 4 bases and J by 1 base, with 10 bases between the two germline ends. The CDR3 sequence is 13 residues long. The CDR3 loop reads CSVGEIGNTEAFF. The CDR3 DNA sequence: TGCAGCGTTGGTGAGATCGGGAACACTGAAGCTTTCTTT.

This chain links TRBV19 with TRBJ1-1; D is unclear. From germline, CDR1 is LNHDA and CDR2 SQIVND (reference sequence). This CDR3 has 13 amino acids. Deletions cut 7 bases from V and 2 bases from J, with 11 bases between. The DNA for the CDR3 is TGTGCCAGTACAGACCACTATAACACTGAAGCTTTCTTT. Protein product: CASTDHYNTEAFF.

V is TRBV20-1 and J is TRBJ2-2; 11 bases fit TRBD2. The CDR3 spans 20 residues. The germline CDR1 and CDR2 sequences are DFQATT and SNEGSKA (reference sequence). Unmatched junction bases numbered 14, after V lost 1 base and J lost 1 base. DNA of the CDR3: TGCAGTGCTAGAGGTCACTTAGCGGGAGGGTTGGAGGGGAACACCGGGGAGCTGTTTTTT. It codes for CSARGHLAGGLEGNTGELFF.

The V call is TRBV3-1, the J call TRBJ1-2, with a tentative D call TRBD1 (5 bases). Germline assignment: CDR1 LGHDT and CDR2 YNNKEL (reference sequence). V dropped 0 bases and J dropped 8 bases, with 16 bases sitting between them. The CDR3 consists of 15 residues. CDR3 residues: CASSQEGRGLRGYTF. CDR3 in DNA: TGTGCCAGCAGCCAAGAAGGTCGGGGGTTGCGCGGCTACACCTTC.

Comment on this clonotype: Compared with germline, one end of the junction differs, possibly owing to a read error. This chain connects TRBV11-2 to TRBJ2-5; TRBD1 agrees at 8 bases. Germline CDR1 is SGHAT and CDR2 is FQNNGV. The CDR3 consists of 12 residues. Here the CDR3 reads CASSPGGGAPHF. The CDR3 DNA is TGTGCCAGCAGCCCAGGGGGCGGGGCTCCCCACTTC.

V gene TRBV19 combines with J gene TRBJ2-1; 8 bases match TRBD2. CDR1 is LNHDA, CDR2 SQIVND, per germline (reference sequence). The CDR3 spans 16 residues. V trimming: 2 bases; J trimming: 5 bases; junction bases outside the gene matches: 8. CDR3 coding DNA: TGTGCCAGTAGTATAACTATAAGCGGGAGTCACAATGAGCAGTTCTTC. It specifies CASSITISGSHNEQFF.

The CDR3: CASSLFGLAGESGEQFF. As DNA, the CDR3 is TGTGCCAGCAGTTTATTCGGACTAGCGGGAGAATCTGGTGAGCAGTTCTTC. This sequence joins TRBV27 and TRBJ2-1, with 13 bases identical to TRBD2. V was pared by 1 base and J by 9 bases, with 9 bases of the junction left unmatched. From germline, CDR1 is MNHEY and CDR2 SMNVEV (reference sequence). The CDR3 runs 17 residues.

The chain recombines TRBV4-2 with TRBJ1-2; D is perhaps TRBD1 (6 bases). V was shortened by 1 base and J by 1 base, with 13 bases between the two germline ends. CDR1 is LGHNA and CDR2 is YNFKEQ in the germline V gene. The CDR3 contains 16 residues. The CDR3 here is CASSQVDSLLNYGYTF. As DNA, the CDR3 is TGTGCCAGCAGCCAAGTGGACAGCCTTCTTAACTATGGCTACACCTTC.

The chain couples TRBV19 to TRBJ2-2; tentatively, D is TRBD2 (6 bases). Germline V gives CDR1 LNHDA, CDR2 SQIVND (reference sequence). With 4 bases removed from V and 1 base from J, the gap between germline ends came to 10 bases. The CDR3 is made up of 15 amino acids. CDR3 in amino acids: CASSTMGGNTGELFF. The CDR3 coding sequence is TGTGCCAGTAGTACGATGGGGGGGAACACCGGGGAGCTGTTTTTT.

The rearrangement uses TRBV10-3 and TRBJ2-5, with D uncertain. The CDR3 consists of 15 residues. V dropped 0 bases and J dropped 4 bases, with 12 bases sitting between them. Germline V gene data show CDR1 as ENHRY and CDR2 as SYGVKD. The CDR3 protein is CAISESVVARETQYF. Written as DNA, the CDR3 is TGTGCCATCAGTGAGTCTGTGGTGGCAAGAGAGACCCAGTACTTC.

The V and J genes are TRBV7-9 and TRBJ2-5, with D unresolved. V was trimmed by 7 bases and J by 0 bases, leaving 6 bases between them. Looked up from germline, CDR1 is SEHNR and CDR2 is FQNEAQ (reference sequence). The CDR3 spans 12 residues. The CDR3 DNA follows: TGTGCCAGCAACCGAGACCAAGAGACCCAGTACTTC. This translates into CASNRDQETQYF.

V usage is TRBV23-1 and J usage is TRBJ2-7; perhaps TRBD2 as D (5 bases). TRBV23-1 is noted as an ORF with a role that remains uncertain. The ends were cut back, 0 bases at V and 5 bases at J, with 14 bases in the middle. This CDR3 spans 15 amino acids. The CDR3 loop is CASSQSRNGVHEQYF. The DNA of the CDR3 is TGCGCCAGCAGTCAATCACGCAACGGGGTCCACGAGCAGTACTTC.

The chain joins TRBV12-3 or TRBV12-4 to TRBJ2-7; D ambiguous. CDR3 length equals 15 residues. The V end lost 7 bases, the J end lost 4 bases, and 20 bases lay between the germline ends. CDR3 region: CASTHESDGGYEQYF. The CDR3 bases are TGTGCCAGCACCCACGAGTCTGACGGCGGTTACGAGCAGTACTTC.

The chain joins TRBV24-1 to TRBJ2-2, with 7 bases lining up with TRBD2. The CDR3 runs 16 residues. The ends lost 5 bases at V and 3 bases at J; junction bases unmatched: 8. Germline V gene sequence: CDR1 KGHDR, CDR2 SFDVKD. CDR3 in amino acids: CATSGDASGYTGELFF. CDR3 nucleotide sequence: TGTGCCACCAGTGGGGACGCTAGCGGCTACACCGGGGAGCTGTTTTTT.

The chain has TRBV4-3 and TRBJ1-5, with unresolved D. In germline, CDR1 is LGHNA, CDR2 YSLEER. Trimming left V 0 bases short and J 0 bases short, with 15 bases between. The CDR3 extends over 18 amino acids. The CDR3 loop reads CASSQEFRFWDSNQPQHF. In DNA form, the CDR3 reads TGCGCCAGCAGCCAAGAGTTCCGCTTTTGGGATAGCAATCAGCCCCAGCATTTT.

This clonotype was recorded once. This chain uses TRBV3-1 with TRBJ2-1, with 10 positions matching TRBD2. CDR1 and CDR2 (germline): LGHDT, YNNKEL (reference sequence). Losses at the gene ends were 6 bases for V and 1 base for J; bases not matched to a gene: 6. This CDR3 comprises 16 residues. The chain's CDR3 is CASRRTSGYSYNEQFF. The CDR3 nucleotides are TGTGCCAGCAGACGGACTAGCGGATATTCCTACAATGAGCAGTTCTTC.

This chain connects TRBV27 to TRBJ2-2; no clear D. Trimming removed 5 bases at V and 1 base at J, with 8 bases between. Germline V gene lookup returns CDR1 MNHEY and CDR2 SMNVEV (reference sequence). CDR3 size: 14 residues. The CDR3 region has the DNA TGTGCCAGCAGTCCCAGTTTGAACACCGGGGAGCTGTTTTTT. This encodes CASSPSLNTGELFF.